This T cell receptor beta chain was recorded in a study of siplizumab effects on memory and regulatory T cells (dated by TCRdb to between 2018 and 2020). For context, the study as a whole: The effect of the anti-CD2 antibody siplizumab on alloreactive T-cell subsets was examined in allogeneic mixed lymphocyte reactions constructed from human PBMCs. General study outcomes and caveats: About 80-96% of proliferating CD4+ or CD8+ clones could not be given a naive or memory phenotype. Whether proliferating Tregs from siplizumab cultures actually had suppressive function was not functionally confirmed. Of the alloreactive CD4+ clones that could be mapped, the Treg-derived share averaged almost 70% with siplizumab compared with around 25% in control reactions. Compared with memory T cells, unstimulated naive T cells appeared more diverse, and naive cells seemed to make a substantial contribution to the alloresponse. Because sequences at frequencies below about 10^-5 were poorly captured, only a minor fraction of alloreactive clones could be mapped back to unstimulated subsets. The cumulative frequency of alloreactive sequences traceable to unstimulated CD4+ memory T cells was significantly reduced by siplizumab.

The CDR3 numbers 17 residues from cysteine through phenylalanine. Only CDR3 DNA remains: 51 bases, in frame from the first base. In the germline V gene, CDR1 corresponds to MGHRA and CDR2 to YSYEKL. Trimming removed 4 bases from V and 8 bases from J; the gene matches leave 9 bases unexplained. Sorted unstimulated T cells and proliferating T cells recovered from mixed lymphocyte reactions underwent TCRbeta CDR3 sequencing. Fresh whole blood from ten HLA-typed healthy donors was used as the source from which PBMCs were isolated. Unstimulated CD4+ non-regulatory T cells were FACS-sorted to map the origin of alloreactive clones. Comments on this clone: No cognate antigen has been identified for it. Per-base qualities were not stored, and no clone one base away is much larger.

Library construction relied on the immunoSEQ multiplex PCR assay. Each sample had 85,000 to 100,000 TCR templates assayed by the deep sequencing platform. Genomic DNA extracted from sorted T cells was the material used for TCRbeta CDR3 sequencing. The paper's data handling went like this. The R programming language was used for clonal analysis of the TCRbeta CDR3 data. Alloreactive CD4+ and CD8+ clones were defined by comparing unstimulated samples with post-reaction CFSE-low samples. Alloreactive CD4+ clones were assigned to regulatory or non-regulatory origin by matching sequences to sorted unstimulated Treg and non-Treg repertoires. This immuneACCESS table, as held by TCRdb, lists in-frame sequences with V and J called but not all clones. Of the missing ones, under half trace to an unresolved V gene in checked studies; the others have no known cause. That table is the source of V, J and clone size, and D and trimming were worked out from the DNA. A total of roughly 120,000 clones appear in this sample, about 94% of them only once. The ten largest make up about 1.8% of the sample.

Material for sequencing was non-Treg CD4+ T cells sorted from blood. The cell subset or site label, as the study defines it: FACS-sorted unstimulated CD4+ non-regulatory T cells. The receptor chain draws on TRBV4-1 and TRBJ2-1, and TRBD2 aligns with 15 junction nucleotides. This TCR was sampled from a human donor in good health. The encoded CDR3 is CASSPIGLAGGFDEQFF. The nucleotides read TGCGCCAGCAGCCCAATCGGACTAGCGGGAGGGTTTGATGAGCAGTTCTTC.